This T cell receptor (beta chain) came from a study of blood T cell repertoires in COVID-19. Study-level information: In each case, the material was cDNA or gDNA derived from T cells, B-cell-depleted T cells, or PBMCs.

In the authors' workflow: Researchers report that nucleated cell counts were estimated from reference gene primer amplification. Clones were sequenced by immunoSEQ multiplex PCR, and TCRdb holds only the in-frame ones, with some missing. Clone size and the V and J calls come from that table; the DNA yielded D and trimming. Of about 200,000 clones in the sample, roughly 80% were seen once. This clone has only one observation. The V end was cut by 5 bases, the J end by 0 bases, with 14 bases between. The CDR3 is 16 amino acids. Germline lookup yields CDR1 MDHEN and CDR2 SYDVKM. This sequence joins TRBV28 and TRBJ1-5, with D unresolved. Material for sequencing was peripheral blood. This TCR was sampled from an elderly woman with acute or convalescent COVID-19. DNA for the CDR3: TGTGCCAGCAGTCGCCCCCAACTCTATAGCAATCAGCCCCAGCATTTT. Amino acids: CASSRPQLYSNQPQHF. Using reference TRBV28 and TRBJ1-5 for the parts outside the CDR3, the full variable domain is DVKVTQSSRYLVKRTGEKVFLECVQDMDHENMFWYRQDPGLGLRLIYFSYDVKMKEKGDIPEGYSVSREKKERFSLILESASTNQTSMYLCASSRPQLYSNQPQHFGDGTRLSIL.